Listed below are T cell receptor beta chains from one sample, sequenced in a study of blood T cells in healthy people across ages. TCRdb ran MiXCR on the 5' RACE reads and lists one entry per CDR3 protein. The sample lists 910,000 or so distinct CDR3 sequences; around 54% were seen once. The specimen sequenced was blood. The receptors derive from a woman in her sixties in good health. Both conserved end residues are part of each CDR3. Each record gives: CDR3 length, clone size, D gene, V gene, J gene, CDR3 DNA, CDR3 protein. A D gene is named only where the DNA matches it firmly. Expanded clones are given a class, and other clones once, few, many or no size at all.

length: 16; size: -; D: TRBD1; V: TRBV7-9; J: TRBJ1-1; DNA: TGTGCCAGCAGCAGGGGGGACAGGGGATTTGGCACTGAAGCTTTCTTT; CDR3: CASSRGDRGFGTEAFF
length: 15; size: few; D: TRBD2; V: TRBV13; J: TRBJ2-1; DNA: TGTGCCAGCAGCCTGACTAGCGGGAGGACCAATGAGCAGTTCTTC; CDR3: CASSLTSGRTNEQFF
length: 13; size: few; D: TRBD1; V: TRBV29-1; J: TRBJ2-4; DNA: TGCAGCGTTGATGACAGGGGTTCTGCGGGGCAGTACTTC; CDR3: CSVDDRGSAGQYF
length: 13; size: -; D: -; V: TRBV3-1; J: TRBJ2-5; DNA: TGTGCCAGCAGCCATCATCTGGGAGAGACCCAGTACTTC; CDR3: CASSHHLGETQYF
length: 15; size: -; D: -; V: TRBV5-1; J: TRBJ1-4; DNA: TGCGCCAGCAGCGCGGGGCAGACAACTAATGAAAAACTGTTTTTT; CDR3: CASSAGQTTNEKLFF
length: 10; size: -; D: -; V: TRBV30; J: TRBJ2-7; DNA: TGTGCCTGGGGCTCTTTCAAGCAGTACTTC; CDR3: CAWGSFKQYF
length: 15; size: -; D: -; V: TRBV29-1; J: TRBJ2-3; DNA: TGCAGCGTTGAGGGGGCGGTGGCGAGCACAGATACGCAGTATTTT; CDR3: CSVEGAVASTDTQYF
length: 15; size: few; D: TRBD2; V: TRBV12-3/TRBV12-4; J: TRBJ2-1; DNA: TGTGCCAGCAGTCTGGGACGAGCGGGATTTAATGAGCAGTTCTTC; CDR3: CASSLGRAGFNEQFF
length: 12; size: few; D: TRBD1; V: TRBV6-6; J: TRBJ2-3; DNA: TGTGCCAGCAGTATACAGGGGTATACGCAGTATTTT; CDR3: CASSIQGYTQYF
length: 16; size: few; D: -; V: TRBV28; J: TRBJ2-6; DNA: TGTGCCAGCAGTCTCCTCAAGTTGGCCGGGGCCAACGTCCTGACTTTC; CDR3: CASSLLKLAGANVLTF
length: 16; size: few; D: -; V: TRBV7-3; J: TRBJ2-7; DNA: TGTGCCAGCATCGTCCCCCGGGGACTTCCCTCTTACGAGCAGTACTTC; CDR3: CASIVPRGLPSYEQYF
length: 15; size: -; D: TRBD2; V: TRBV12-3/TRBV12-4; J: TRBJ2-5; DNA: TGTGCCAGCAGTCTCAGCGGGAGGGCCACTGAGACCCAGTACTTC; CDR3: CASSLSGRATETQYF
length: 14; size: few; D: -; V: TRBV7-9; J: TRBJ2-2; DNA: TGTGCCAGCAGCTTATACAGCTTGACCGGGGAGCTGTTTTTT; CDR3: CASSLYSLTGELFF
length: 16; size: few; D: -; V: TRBV10-1; J: TRBJ2-5; DNA: TGCGCCAGCAGTGGAAACCCCAGAAGCGGACAAGAGACCCAGTACTTC; CDR3: CASSGNPRSGQETQYF
length: 15; size: -; D: TRBD2; V: TRBV5-1; J: TRBJ2-2; DNA: TGCGCCAGTACCCGGGAGGTTCCACTCACCGGGGAGCTGTTTTTT; CDR3: CASTREVPLTGELFF
length: 13; size: -; D: TRBD2; V: TRBV2; J: TRBJ2-5; DNA: TGTGCCAGCAGCGCCCTCTTCGGGGGGTCGGAGTACTTC; CDR3: CASSALFGGSEYF
length: 15; size: -; D: -; V: TRBV4-1; J: TRBJ1-4; DNA: TGCGCCAGCAGCCAAGAGACAAGTTGGAATGAAAAACTGTTTTTT; CDR3: CASSQETSWNEKLFF
length: 16; size: -; D: TRBD2; V: TRBV6-2/TRBV6-3; J: TRBJ2-7; DNA: TGTGCCAGCAGTTTTCCCCGGGACTACTCCTACAATGAGCAGTACTTC; CDR3: CASSFPRDYSYNEQYF
length: 12; size: -; D: -; V: TRBV4-1; J: TRBJ2-3; DNA: TGCGCCAGCAGCCAAGCGGCAGATACGCAGTATTTT; CDR3: CASSQAADTQYF
length: 13; size: -; D: -; V: TRBV20-1; J: TRBJ1-6; DNA: TGCAGTGCTAGAGAGAGTTCGGAGTCACCCCTCCACTTT; CDR3: CSARESSESPLHF
length: 13; size: few; D: -; V: TRBV29-1; J: TRBJ1-4; DNA: TGCAGCGTTGTTGTGCCCGGGACAAACCAACTGTTTTTT; CDR3: CSVVVPGTNQLFF
length: 14; size: -; D: TRBD1; V: TRBV12-3/TRBV12-4; J: TRBJ2-2; DNA: TGTGCCAGCAGCGACCGGGACAGGCCCGGGGAGCTGTTTTTT; CDR3: CASSDRDRPGELFF
length: 16; size: -; D: -; V: TRBV4-3; J: TRBJ2-4; DNA: TGCGCCAGCAGCCAAGATTGGTACGGGAACTCCTACGAGCGGTACTTC; CDR3: CASSQDWYGNSYERYF
length: 15; size: -; D: -; V: TRBV20-1; J: TRBJ2-4; DNA: TGCAGTGCTAGCTCCCCCACAGCTGCCAAAAACATTCAGTACTTC; CDR3: CSASSPTAAKNIQYF
length: 15; size: few; D: -; V: TRBV5-1; J: TRBJ2-3; DNA: TGCGCCAGCAGCTTGGCTAGACAGGTTCCAGATACGCAGTATTTT; CDR3: CASSLARQVPDTQYF
length: 14; size: -; D: TRBD2; V: TRBV28; J: TRBJ2-7; DNA: TGTGCCACCCAGACTAGCGGGAACTCCTACGAGCAGTACTTC; CDR3: CATQTSGNSYEQYF
length: 16; size: few; D: -; V: TRBV7-2; J: TRBJ1-1; DNA: TGTGCCAGCAGCTTAGCCGCTCAATCCCGATGGACTGAAGCTTTCTTT; CDR3: CASSLAAQSRWTEAFF
length: 15; size: -; D: TRBD1; V: TRBV20-1; J: TRBJ2-1; DNA: TGCAGTGCTAGTCCCTCGACAGGGTTTTGGTATGAGCAGTTCTTC; CDR3: CSASPSTGFWYEQFF
length: 11; size: -; D: -; V: TRBV6-6; J: TRBJ2-7; DNA: TGTACCAGCAGTTCCTCCGGGGCCCAGTACTTC; CDR3: CTSSSSGAQYF
length: 13; size: -; D: TRBD1; V: TRBV2; J: TRBJ2-7; DNA: TGTGCCAGCAGTGGACAGGGGGTGGGTGAGCAGTACTTC; CDR3: CASSGQGVGEQYF
length: 14; size: -; D: -; V: TRBV10-1; J: TRBJ2-5; DNA: TGCGCCAGCAGTGAGTCGATCGACGTAGAGACCCAGTACTTC; CDR3: CASSESIDVETQYF
length: 17; size: -; D: TRBD2; V: TRBV7-9; J: TRBJ2-3; DNA: TGTGCCAGCAGCTTATGGCCCACTAGCGGGAGGATAAATACGCAGTATTTT; CDR3: CASSLWPTSGRINTQYF
length: 12; size: -; D: -; V: TRBV24-1; J: TRBJ2-7; DNA: TGTGCCACCAGTGATTCCCTCTACGAGCAGTACTTC; CDR3: CATSDSLYEQYF
length: 15; size: -; D: TRBD2; V: TRBV10-3; J: TRBJ2-1; DNA: TGTGCCACGAAAACCGGGACTAGCGGCTACAATGAGCAGTTCTTC; CDR3: CATKTGTSGYNEQFF
length: 14; size: once; D: -; V: TRBV25-1; J: TRBJ1-5; DNA: TGTGCCAGCAGTGAACCGGACCGTATGGAGCCCCAGCATTTT; CDR3: CASSEPDRMEPQHF
length: 15; size: -; D: TRBD2; V: TRBV13; J: TRBJ2-4; DNA: TGTGCCAGCAGCCTTTCGGAGAAGCGGGAGAATGAGCAGTACTTC; CDR3: CASSLSEKRENEQYF
length: 11; size: few; D: -; V: TRBV20-1; J: TRBJ1-2; DNA: TGCAGTGCTATTGGGTTCTATGGCTACACCTTC; CDR3: CSAIGFYGYTF
length: 15; size: few; D: -; V: TRBV20-1; J: TRBJ1-4; DNA: TGCAGTGCTAGATTGCAGGTTCCTAGTTCTGAAAAACTGTTTTTT; CDR3: CSARLQVPSSEKLFF
length: 15; size: -; D: TRBD1; V: TRBV4-1; J: TRBJ2-7; DNA: TGCGCCAGCAGCCATGCGACAGGGGTTCTTTACGAGCAGTACTTC; CDR3: CASSHATGVLYEQYF
length: 12; size: once; D: -; V: TRBV5-8; J: TRBJ2-7; DNA: TGTGCCAGCAGCAGGGCCTATTACGAGCAGTACTTC; CDR3: CASSRAYYEQYF
length: 11; size: many; D: -; V: TRBV29-1; J: TRBJ2-7; DNA: TGCAGCGTTCGGTGGGCTTACGAGCAGTACTTC; CDR3: CSVRWAYEQYF
length: 11; size: -; D: -; V: TRBV25-1; J: TRBJ2-7; DNA: TGTGCCAGCAGTCCCTCCCGTCGAGAGTACTTC; CDR3: CASSPSRREYF
length: 12; size: -; D: TRBD1; V: TRBV20-1; J: TRBJ1-2; DNA: TGCAGTGCTGCTCAGGGGGACTATGGCTACACCTTC; CDR3: CSAAQGDYGYTF
length: 14; size: -; D: -; V: TRBV29-1; J: TRBJ2-5; DNA: TGCAGCGTTGTTGGGGAGAACGTATACAATGAGCAGTACTTC; CDR3: CSVVGENVYNEQYF
length: 12; size: -; D: -; V: TRBV12-3/TRBV12-4; J: TRBJ2-1; DNA: TGTGCCACAGCACCGTCATCCAATGAGCAGTTCTTC; CDR3: CATAPSSNEQFF
length: 12; size: few; D: TRBD1; V: TRBV9; J: TRBJ1-2; DNA: TGTGCCAGCAGGGACAGGGGCTATGGCTACACCTTC; CDR3: CASRDRGYGYTF
length: 17; size: -; D: TRBD2; V: TRBV5-1; J: TRBJ2-1; DNA: TGCGCCAGCAGCGGGACGGGAGCGGGAGGATCTTACAATGAGCAGTTCTTC; CDR3: CASSGTGAGGSYNEQFF
length: 16; size: many; D: -; V: TRBV15; J: TRBJ2-7; DNA: TGTGCCACCAGCAGAGATCGGACCTCAGCTCCCTACGAGCAGTACTTC; CDR3: CATSRDRTSAPYEQYF
length: 14; size: few; D: TRBD2; V: TRBV7-6; J: TRBJ2-7; DNA: TGTGCCAGCAGCTCTAGCGGGGGATACTACGAGCAGTACTTC; CDR3: CASSSSGGYYEQYF
length: 17; size: few; D: TRBD2; V: TRBV4-2; J: TRBJ2-7; DNA: TGTGCCAGCAGCCCCAAACCCTCAGCGGGACCAGGCTACGAGCAGTACTTC; CDR3: CASSPKPSAGPGYEQYF
length: 13; size: few; D: -; V: TRBV27; J: TRBJ2-7; DNA: TGTGCCAGCAGCCCCCGGACTTACTACGAGCAGTACTTC; CDR3: CASSPRTYYEQYF